What follows is one T cell receptor beta chain and its context. The antigen is not known. An end of the junction differs from the germline gene, which may be a read error. Looked up from germline, CDR1 is MDHEN and CDR2 is SYDVKM. The CDR3 runs 15 residues. RNA transcripts were the source from which TCR beta CDR3 regions were amplified. Second-round multiplex PCR came after first-round RT-PCR with HTBI primers. In TCRdb, the multiplex PCR reads were re-called with MiXCR into one record per CDR3 protein. This sample carries around 400,000 distinct CDR3 sequences, around a fifth of them seen once, and the ten largest clones take approximately 3.2%. The data derive from a study of Graves' ophthalmopathy and Graves' hyperthyroidism. Findings and limits, study-wide: A roughly 81% specificity and 85% to 90% sensitivity were achieved by a 13-signature model that separated ophthalmopathy from stable hyperthyroidism.

V usage is TRBV28 and J usage is TRBJ1-5, with no clear D. This TCR came from a woman under 30 with stable Graves' hyperthyroidism. The specimen was peripheral blood. CDR3 sequence reads: CASSQTGRVNQPQRF. CDR3 bases: TGTGCCAGCAGCCAAACCGGTAGGGTTAATCAGCCCCAGCGTTTT.